One sample yielded the 11 T cell receptor beta chains listed below, sequenced in a study of blood T cell repertoires in COVID-19. The data were produced by immunoSEQ multiplex PCR, yet TCRdb's version contains in-frame clones alone and is incomplete. There are roughly 140,000 clones in the sample; 84% occur only once, and 2.2% lies in the top ten. Source material: peripheral blood. The receptors derive from a man aged 65 to 79 with acute or convalescent COVID-19.

The chain combines TRBV28 with TRBJ1-6; no reliable D call. Germline CDR1 reads MDHEN; CDR2 reads SYDVKM. CDR3 length: 13 residues. V shed 5 bases and J shed 7 bases, with 9 bases lying between them. CDR3 amino acids: CASSTSQNSPLHF. The CDR3 DNA is TGTGCCAGCAGTACCTCACAGAATTCACCCCTCCACTTT.

The chain combines TRBV28 with TRBJ1-5, with D perhaps TRBD1 (5 bases). CDR1 and CDR2 (germline): MDHEN, SYDVKM. The CDR3 length is 13 residues. V lost 5 bases to trimming and J lost 7 bases, with 12 bases between them. The CDR3, as DNA: TGTGCCAGCAGTGACGGGGGACGGCAGCCCCAGCATTTT. Its protein is CASSDGGRQPQHF.

V is TRBV18 and J is TRBJ2-2; no clear D gene. The CDR3 is 15 residues long. The germline CDR1 and CDR2 sequences are KGHSH and LQKENI. The V and J ends lost 6 bases and 0 bases respectively, with 11 bases between them. This CDR3 reads CASSPSSPNTGELFF. CDR3 nucleotide sequence: TGTGCCAGCTCCCCCAGTAGCCCGAACACCGGGGAGCTGTTTTTT. The variable domain in full, with the rest retrieved from reference TRBV18 and TRBJ2-2, is NAGVMQNPRHLVRRRGQEARLRCSPMKGHSHVYWYRQLPEEGLKFMVYLQKENIIDESGMPKERFSAEFPKEGPSILRIQQVVRGDSAAYFCASSPSSPNTGELFFGEGSRLTVL.

The J gene is TRBJ2-3, the V gene TRBV19, with 7 bases fitting TRBD1. J was trimmed by 4 bases and V by 3 bases; bases with no gene match: 7. The germline CDR1 and CDR2 sequences are LNHDA and SQIVND (reference sequence). The CDR3 is 15 amino acids. Here the CDR3 reads CASSMIGTEADTQYF. CDR3 bases: TGTGCCAGTAGTATGATAGGGACAGAGGCAGATACGCAGTATTTT.

Of note for this clone: Within the sample, other DNA sequences also encode this same CDR3. The genes are TRBV7-3 and TRBJ2-2; D gene ambiguous. The CDR3 is made up of 14 amino acids. V lost 2 bases to trimming and J lost 2 bases, with 6 bases between them. The germline V gene has CDR1 SGHTA and CDR2 FQGTGA. This chain's CDR3 is CASSLGGNTGELFF. CDR3 nucleotides: TGTGCCAGCAGCTTAGGCGGAAACACCGGGGAGCTGTTTTTT.

This clone was observed a single time. The chain carries TRBV18 and TRBJ1-6, with TRBD1 matching over 9 bases. This CDR3 region has 18 residues. The V segment lost 3 bases and the J segment 10 bases; nucleotides outside the gene matches: 16. Germline V gives CDR1 KGHSH, CDR2 LQKENI. Here the CDR3 DNA reads TGTGCCAGCTCACCCACCGGGCCCGGGACAGGGATCGTATCACCCCTCCACTTT. Its translation: CASSPTGPGTGIVSPLHF.

The CDR3 here is CASSQKGLAGQETQYF. The CDR3 coding sequence is TGTGCCAGCAGCCAAAAGGGACTAGCGGGCCAAGAGACCCAGTACTTC. This chain links TRBV3-1 (or the pseudogene TRBV3-2) with TRBJ2-5; 12 bases fit TRBD2. V was pared by 2 bases and J by 1 base, with 2 bases of the junction left unmatched. The CDR3 consists of 16 residues. Germline V gene lookup returns CDR1 LGHDT and CDR2 YNNKEL (reference sequence).

The chain has TRBV24-1 and TRBJ1-1, with a possible D match to TRBD1 (6 bases). V dropped 2 bases and J dropped 10 bases, with 13 bases sitting between them. The CDR3 consists of 13 residues. Germline lookup yields CDR1 KGHDR and CDR2 SFDVKD. The CDR3 here is CATSDYTGRGAFF. The CDR3 region has the DNA TGTGCCACCAGTGATTATACAGGGAGGGGAGCTTTCTTT.

This sequence joins TRBV12-5 and TRBJ2-1, with 8 positions matching TRBD1. Trimming at V came to 4 bases and at J to 3 bases, leaving 2 bases not matched to a gene. Germline loops: CDR1 LGHNT, CDR2 FRNRAP. The CDR3 totals 14 residues. CDR3 sequence reads: CASGSGTGYNEQFF. In DNA form, the CDR3 reads TGTGCTAGTGGTTCCGGGACAGGCTACAATGAGCAGTTCTTC. The full variable domain, with the rest looked up from reference TRBV12-5 and TRBJ2-1, is DARVTQTPRHKVTEMGQEVTMRCQPILGHNTVFWYRQTMMQGLELLAYFRNRAPLDDSGMPKDRFSAEMPDATLATLKIQPSEPRDSAVYFCASGSGTGYNEQFFGPGTRLTVL.

The chain carries TRBV5-1 and TRBJ2-7, with TRBD1 identical over 8 bases. Germline values: CDR1 SGHRS, CDR2 YFSETQ. The CDR3 is made up of 18 amino acids. V trimming: 2 bases; J trimming: 0 bases; junction bases outside the gene matches: 13. The CDR3 here is CASSFQALRQGSSYEQYF. The CDR3 nucleotides read TGCGCCAGCAGCTTCCAGGCGCTTAGACAGGGGAGCTCCTACGAGCAGTACTTC.

The chain is built from TRBV7-2 and TRBJ1-1; a weak D match, TRBD1 (6 bases). The CDR3 has 15 residues. Germline V CDR1 and CDR2: SGHTA, FQGNSA. V was trimmed by 5 bases and J by 6 bases, leaving 19 bases between them. Here the CDR3 reads CASSRGGGAMAEAFF. CDR3 nucleotides: TGTGCCAGCAGCCGGGGCGGGGGGGCTATGGCTGAAGCTTTCTTT. Filled out from reference TRBV7-2 and TRBJ1-1, the complete variable domain reads GAGVSQSPSNKVTEKGKDVELRCDPISGHTALYWYRQSLGQGLEFLIYFQGNSAPDKSGLPSDRFSAERTGGSVSTLTIQRTQQEDSAVYLCASSRGGGAMAEAFFGQGTRLTVV.